This T cell receptor (beta chain) was captured by sequencing in a study of blood T cell repertoires in COVID-19. Study-wide context: Acute and convalescent COVID-19 specimens originated in the United States, Italy and Spain. Sources were T cells, B-cell-depleted T cells, or PBMCs; the material itself was cDNA or gDNA.

Profiled with immunoSEQ multiplex PCR; TCRdb holds only in-frame clones, not every one. The table shows about 230,000 clones, with over 80% occurring only once. With V trimmed by 3 bases and J by 2 bases, 8 bases remained unmatched. CDR1 is SGDLS and CDR2 is YYNGEE in the germline V gene. The CDR3 contains 17 residues. Sequencing was done on a sample of peripheral blood. The genes are TRBV9 and TRBJ2-2; 9 positions match TRBD1. The sequence was collected from a man between 35 and 55 years old with acute or convalescent COVID-19. The CDR3 DNA sequence: TGTGCCAGCAGCGAAAGACGGGACAGGGTAAACACCGGGGAGCTGTTTTTT. Translation: CASSERRDRVNTGELFF.